These 8 T cell receptor beta chains came from one sample sequenced in a study of T cells in Graves' hyperthyroidism and ophthalmopathy. It was RNA transcripts that yielded the amplified TCR beta CDR3 regions. An initial round of RT-PCR targeting the TCR CDR3 relied on the HTBI primer set. TCRdb reprocessed the multiplex PCR reads via MiXCR and lists one record per CDR3 protein. The sample yields about 840,000 distinct CDR3 sequences, 38% seen once. The sequenced sample was blood. Every receptor here comes from a young man with Graves' hyperthyroidism.

This rearrangement joins TRBV11-1 to TRBJ1-5, with TRBD1 matching 8 bases. CDR1 is SGHAT, CDR2 FQDESV, per germline (reference sequence). This CDR3 region has 16 residues. With V trimmed by 5 bases and J by 0 bases, 6 bases remained unmatched. CDR3 DNA: TGTGCCAGCAGCGGACAGGGCCGTAATAGCAATCAGCCCCAGCATTTT. It specifies CASSGQGRNSNQPQHF.

The genes are TRBV29-1 and TRBJ1-5, with TRBD1 as a possible D gene (5 bases). Germline CDR1 is SQVTM and CDR2 is ANQGSEA. V lost 8 bases to trimming and J lost 10 bases, with 24 bases between them. The CDR3 length is 14 residues. CDR3 in amino acids: CSQGEGGPDLPQHF. DNA for the CDR3: TGCAGCCAAGGGGAAGGCGGGCCCGATCTCCCCCAGCATTTT. The whole variable domain, filled in from reference TRBV29-1 and TRBJ1-5, reads SAVISQKPSRDICQRGTSLTIQCQVDSQVTMMFWYRQQPGQSLTLIATANQGSEATYESGFVIDKFPISRPNLTFSTLTVSNMSPEDSSIYLCSQGEGGPDLPQHFGDGTRLSIL.

The table lists this clonotype with a few counts. The chain combines TRBV12-3 or TRBV12-4 with TRBJ1-5; perhaps TRBD1 as D (5 bases). Between the trimmed V and J ends, which lost 3 bases and 5 bases, there was a span of 14 bases. The CDR3 is made up of 15 amino acids. The CDR3, as DNA: TGTGCCAGCAGTTTGAACAGGCGTCGGGATCAGCCCCAGCATTTT. Translated: CASSLNRRRDQPQHF.

This clonotype was seen many times. J is TRBJ2-7 and V is TRBV25-1; no definite D call. The CDR3 has 12 residues. Germline values: CDR1 MGHDK, CDR2 SYGVNS. Trimming left V 5 bases short and J 2 bases short, with 7 bases between. CDR3 nucleotide sequence: TGTGCCAGCAGTCAGGTTCCCTACGAGCAGTACTTC. The encoded protein is CASSQVPYEQYF.

In this sample, this clonotype turned up once. The CDR3: CASTSFRAGTTEAFF. The CDR3 region has the DNA TGTGCCAGCACATCGTTCAGGGCGGGAACCACTGAAGCTTTCTTT. The chain employs TRBV13 and TRBJ1-1, with D perhaps matching TRBD1 (5 bases). V lost 7 bases, J lost 4 bases, and 19 bases lay in between. CDR3 length: 15 amino acids. Germline loops: CDR1 PRHDT, CDR2 FYEKMQ (reference sequence).

This clonotype was picked up many times. The V call is TRBV12-3 or TRBV12-4, the J call TRBJ1-6, with 12 bases matching TRBD1. The length of the CDR3 is 15 residues. Unmatched junction bases numbered 3, after V lost 4 bases and J lost 8 bases. The CDR3 sequence is CASSSGTGGDSPLHF. In DNA form, the CDR3 reads TGTGCCAGCAGTTCAGGGACAGGGGGCGATTCACCCCTCCACTTT.

There are a few counts of this clonotype. This chain uses TRBV11-3 with TRBJ1-4; no definite D call. The V gene lost 8 bases and the J gene lost 7 bases, with 17 bases spanning the gap. The length of the CDR3 is 14 residues. Germline values: CDR1 SGHNT, CDR2 YENEEA. The CDR3 protein is CASASDAKGEKLFF. CDR3 bases: TGTGCCAGCGCGTCTGACGCAAAGGGTGAAAAACTGTTTTTT.

This clonotype was counted many times. The CDR3, as DNA: TGTGCCAGCAGTTCATATGGGGGCACCGAGCAGTACTTC. This encodes CASSSYGGTEQYF. The chain employs TRBV7-9 and TRBJ2-7, with a tentative D call TRBD1 (6 bases). From germline, CDR1 is SEHNR and CDR2 FQNEAQ (reference sequence). The V and J ends lost 6 bases and 6 bases respectively, with 15 bases between them. The CDR3 consists of 13 residues.